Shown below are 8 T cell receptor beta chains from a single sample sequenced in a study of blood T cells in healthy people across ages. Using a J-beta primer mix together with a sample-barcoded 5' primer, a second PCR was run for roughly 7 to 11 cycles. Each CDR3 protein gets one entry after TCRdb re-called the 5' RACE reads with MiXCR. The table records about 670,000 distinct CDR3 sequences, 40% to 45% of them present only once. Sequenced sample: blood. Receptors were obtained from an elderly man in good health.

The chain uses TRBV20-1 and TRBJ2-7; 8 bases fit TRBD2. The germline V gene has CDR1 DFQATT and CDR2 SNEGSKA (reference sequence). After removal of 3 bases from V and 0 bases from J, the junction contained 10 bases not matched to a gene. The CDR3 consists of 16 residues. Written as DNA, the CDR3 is TGCAGTGCTAGGCGCCCGGGTAGCGGGGTCTCCTACGAGCAGTACTTC. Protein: CSARRPGSGVSYEQYF.

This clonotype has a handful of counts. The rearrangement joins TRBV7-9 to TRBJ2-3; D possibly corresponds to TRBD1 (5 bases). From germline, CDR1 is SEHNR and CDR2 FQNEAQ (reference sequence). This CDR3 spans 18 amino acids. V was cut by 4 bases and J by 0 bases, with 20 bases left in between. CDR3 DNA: TGTGCCAGCAGCTCGATTAAGAGACAGCCTACTAGCACAGATACGCAGTATTTT. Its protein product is CASSSIKRQPTSTDTQYF.

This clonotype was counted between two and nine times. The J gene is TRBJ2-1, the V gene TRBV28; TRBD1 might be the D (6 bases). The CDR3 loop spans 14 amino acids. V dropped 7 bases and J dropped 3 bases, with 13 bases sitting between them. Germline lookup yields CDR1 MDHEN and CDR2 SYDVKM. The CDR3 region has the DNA TGTGCCAGCACCCGCCCACAGGGCTACAATGAGCAGTTCTTC. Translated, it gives CASTRPQGYNEQFF.

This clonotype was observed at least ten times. For the CDR3, the DNA is TGCGCCAGCAGCTGGGCGGGATCGGAGGAGACCCAGTACTTC. Translated: CASSWAGSEETQYF. V gene TRBV5-1 combines with J gene TRBJ2-5, with D maybe TRBD2 (6 bases). V was clipped by 3 bases and J by 5 bases, with 14 bases between them. CDR1 and CDR2 (germline): SGHRS, YFSETQ. There are 14 residues in the CDR3. Complete variable domain (other parts from reference TRBV5-1 and TRBJ2-5): KAGVTQTPRYLIKTRGQQVTLSCSPISGHRSVSWYQQTPGQGLQFLFEYFSETQRNKGNFPGRFSGRQFSNSRSEMNVSTLELGDSALYLCASSWAGSEETQYFGPGTRLLVL.

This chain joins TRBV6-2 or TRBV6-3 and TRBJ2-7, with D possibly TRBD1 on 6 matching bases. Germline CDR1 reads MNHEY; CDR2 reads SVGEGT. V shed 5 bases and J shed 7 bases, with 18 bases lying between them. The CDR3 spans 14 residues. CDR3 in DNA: TGTGCCAGCAGTGAAACAGGGTCGTTCAATGAGCAGTACTTC. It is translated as CASSETGSFNEQYF.

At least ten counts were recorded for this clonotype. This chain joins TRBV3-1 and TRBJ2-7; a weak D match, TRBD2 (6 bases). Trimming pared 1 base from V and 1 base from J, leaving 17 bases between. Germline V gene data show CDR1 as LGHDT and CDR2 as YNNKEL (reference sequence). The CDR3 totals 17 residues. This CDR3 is CASSQVPLGEASYEQYF. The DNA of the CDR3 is TGTGCCAGCAGCCAAGTGCCCCTCGGGGAGGCATCCTACGAGCAGTACTTC.

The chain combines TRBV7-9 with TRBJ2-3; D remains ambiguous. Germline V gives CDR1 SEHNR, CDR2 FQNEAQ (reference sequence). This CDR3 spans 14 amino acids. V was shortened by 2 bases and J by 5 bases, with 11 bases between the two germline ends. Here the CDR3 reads CASSLQSGGDTQYF. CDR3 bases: TGTGCCAGCAGCTTACAGAGTGGTGGAGATACGCAGTATTTT. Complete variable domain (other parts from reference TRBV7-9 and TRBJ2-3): DTGVSQNPRHKITKRGQNVTFRCDPISEHNRLYWYRQTLGQGPEFLTYFQNEAQLEKSRLLSDRFSAERPKGSFSTLEIQRTEQGDSAMYLCASSLQSGGDTQYFGPGTRLTVL.

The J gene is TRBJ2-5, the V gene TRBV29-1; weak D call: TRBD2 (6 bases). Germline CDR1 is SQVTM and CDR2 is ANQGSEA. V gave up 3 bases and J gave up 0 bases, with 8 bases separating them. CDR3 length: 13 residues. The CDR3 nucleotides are TGCAGCGTTGATACTAGCAACCAAGAGACCCAGTACTTC. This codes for CSVDTSNQETQYF. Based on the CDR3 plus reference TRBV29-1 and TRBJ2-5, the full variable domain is SAVISQKPSRDICQRGTSLTIQCQVDSQVTMMFWYRQQPGQSLTLIATANQGSEATYESGFVIDKFPISRPNLTFSTLTVSNMSPEDSSIYLCSVDTSNQETQYFGPGTRLLVL.